The following is a T cell receptor (beta chain) sequence with its context. Per the authors' pipeline: ImmunoSEQ gave junction-only sequences without quality scores, so filtering differed. This table comes from immunoSEQ multiplex PCR, and its TCRdb copy is limited to in-frame clones, with some not included. V and J calls and clone size are copied from that table; D and trimming were computed from the DNA. The sample records roughly 400,000 clones, roughly 96% being singletons. Germline CDR1 is MDHEN and CDR2 is SYDVKM. The CDR3 contains 16 residues. With 4 bases removed from V and 2 bases from J, the gap between germline ends came to 17 bases. The data were obtained in a study of shared clonotypes between healthy human individuals.

The sequenced sample was memory CD8+ T cells sorted from blood. Subset reported: CD45RO+ cells pooled with CCR7-negative TemRA cells. The rearrangement uses TRBV28 and TRBJ1-2; maybe TRBD1 (6 bases). The origin of this receptor is a man aged 25 to 40 in good health. Written as DNA, the CDR3 is TGTGCCAGCAGTTCCCCGATCATTGGACAGAACTATGGCTACACCTTC. Protein product: CASSSPIIGQNYGYTF.